These 27 T cell receptor beta chains were sequenced from one sample in a study of shared clonotypes between healthy human individuals. The table came from immunoSEQ multiplex PCR; TCRdb's copy has only in-frame clones and leaves some out. Here the sample spans approximately 1.9 million clones, roughly 95% being singletons. Only CD45RO-negative cells positively selected for CCR7 counted as naive CD8 cells, so terminally differentiated effector memory CD45RA+ cells were excluded. The sample was naive CD8+ T cells from PBMCs. All receptors derive from a man between 18 and 35 years old in good health. Some clones in this sample may be carry-over from other donors' samples.

V gene TRBV10-1 combines with J gene TRBJ2-5, with D possibly being TRBD2 (5 bases). V dropped 0 bases and J dropped 3 bases, with 17 bases sitting between them. Germline CDR1 reads WNHNN; CDR2 reads SYGVQD (reference sequence). The CDR3 length is 17 residues. CDR3 amino acids: CASSESSGGQPKETQYF. In DNA, the CDR3 is TGCGCCAGCAGTGAGTCGAGCGGTGGGCAGCCAAAAGAGACCCAGTACTTC.

The chain is built from TRBV4-3 and TRBJ2-3; D possibly matches TRBD1 or TRBD2 (5 bases each). Per the germline V gene, CDR1 is LGHNA and CDR2 is YSLEER. Trimming took off 4 bases at V and 6 bases at J, with 14 bases between the two ends. The CDR3 contains 14 residues. Here the CDR3 reads CASSRGTGSDTQYF. In DNA, the CDR3 is TGCGCCAGCAGCCGAGGGACCGGTTCGGATACGCAGTATTTT.

For the CDR3, the DNA is TGCGCCAGCAGCCCTCACGGGAGCTCCTACAATGAGCAGTTCTTC. Amino acid sequence: CASSPHGSSYNEQFF. The chain links TRBV4-3 to TRBJ2-1, with D maybe TRBD2 (6 bases). The germline CDR1 and CDR2 sequences are LGHNA and YSLEER. This CDR3 has 15 amino acids. V was cut by 4 bases and J by 0 bases, with 10 bases left in between.

The J gene is TRBJ2-7, the V gene TRBV28; TRBD2 aligns across 10 bases. Germline trimming cut 2 bases from V and 7 bases from J; bases unmatched to any gene: 5. The CDR3 has 14 amino acids. CDR1 and CDR2 (germline): MDHEN, SYDVKM. In DNA form, the CDR3 reads TGTGCCAGCAGTTTACTAGCGGGAGCGGTGGAGCAGTACTTC. This encodes CASSLLAGAVEQYF. The entire variable domain, with the rest obtained from reference TRBV28 and TRBJ2-7, is as follows: DVKVTQSSRYLVKRTGEKVFLECVQDMDHENMFWYRQDPGLGLRLIYFSYDVKMKEKGDIPEGYSVSREKKERFSLILESASTNQTSMYLCASSLLAGAVEQYFGPGTRLTVT.

About this clone: Other nucleotide sequences in the sample specify the same CDR3. V usage is TRBV27 and J usage is TRBJ1-3; D unresolved. The CDR3 runs to 13 residues. CDR1 and CDR2 from the germline V gene are MNHEY and SMNVEV (reference sequence). V was clipped by 5 bases and J by 4 bases, with 9 bases between them. CDR3 sequence: CASSLGPGNTIYF. In nucleotides, the CDR3 is TGTGCCAGCAGTCTCGGGCCGGGAAACACCATATATTTT.

The chain recombines TRBV10-3 with TRBJ1-2; 10 bases map to TRBD1. Looked up from germline, CDR1 is ENHRY and CDR2 is SYGVKD. The CDR3 consists of 15 residues. V lost 4 bases to trimming and J lost 4 bases; unmatched junction nucleotides: 6. CDR3 region: CAISAGDRGAYGYTF. DNA of the CDR3: TGTGCCATCAGTGCGGGGGACAGGGGAGCCTATGGCTACACCTTC.

The rearrangement uses TRBV9 and TRBJ1-4, with 9 bases fitting TRBD1. V was pared by 4 bases and J by 3 bases, with 10 bases of the junction left unmatched. Germline V gene data show CDR1 as SGDLS and CDR2 as YYNGEE. There are 17 residues in the CDR3. The chain's CDR3 is CASSPRTGVWSNEKLFF. CDR3 bases: TGTGCCAGCAGCCCCCGGACAGGGGTTTGGTCTAATGAAAAACTGTTTTTT.

With regard to this clone: The same CDR3 also results from other DNA sequences found in this sample. The rearrangement links TRBV4-1 to TRBJ2-7, with 7 bases lining up with TRBD2. The CDR3 has 13 amino acids. CDR1 and CDR2 from the germline V gene are MGHRA and YSYEKL. With 3 bases clipped from V and 4 bases from J, the junction kept 3 bases outside the gene matches. In DNA, the CDR3 is TGCGCCAGCAGCCAGTGGGGGGGATACGAGCAGTACTTC. Translation gives CASSQWGGYEQYF.

The rearrangement uses TRBV4-1 and TRBJ1-4; D may be TRBD1 (6 bases). Trimming took off 2 bases at V and 4 bases at J, with 20 bases between the two ends. This CDR3 region has 18 residues. Germline lookup yields CDR1 MGHRA and CDR2 YSYEKL. CDR3 DNA sequence: TGCGCCAGCAGCCAACGAAGGAAAGGACGACAGGTTAATGAAAAACTGTTTTTT. Translated: CASSQRRKGRQVNEKLFF.

The rearrangement uses TRBV27 and TRBJ2-1; D may match TRBD1 or TRBD2 (5 bases each). The CDR3 consists of 12 residues. Germline V gene data show CDR1 as MNHEY and CDR2 as SMNVEV (reference sequence). The V end lost 3 bases, the J end lost 8 bases, and 8 bases lay between the germline ends. For the CDR3, the DNA is TGTGCCAGCAGTTTGGGGGTGGATGAGCAGTTCTTC. Amino acids: CASSLGVDEQFF.

The chain couples TRBV27 to TRBJ2-7; 8 nucleotides line up with TRBD1. Germline V gene lookup returns CDR1 MNHEY and CDR2 SMNVEV (reference sequence). The CDR3 consists of 15 residues. V lost 4 bases, J lost 4 bases, and 9 bases stayed unmatched. Here the CDR3 DNA reads TGTGCCAGCAGTTGGACAGGGACAGTGTTGTACGAGCAGTACTTC. Its protein product is CASSWTGTVLYEQYF.

The V gene is TRBV6-5, the J gene TRBJ2-7, with 9 nucleotides matching TRBD1. Germline V gives CDR1 MNHEY, CDR2 SVGAGI. The CDR3 runs to 12 residues. The V segment lost 10 bases and the J segment 6 bases; nucleotides outside the gene matches: 7. In nucleotides, the CDR3 is TGTGCCAACACCGGGACAGGGTGCGAGCAGTACTTC. Translation gives CANTGTGCEQYF.

Comment on this clone: The same CDR3 is also encoded by other DNA sequences in this sample. V gene TRBV19 combines with J gene TRBJ1-1; 9 bases agree with TRBD1. CDR3 size: 13 residues. With 3 bases clipped from V and 5 bases from J, the junction kept 1 base outside the gene matches. Germline assignment: CDR1 LNHDA and CDR2 SQIVND (reference sequence). CDR3 amino acids: CASSIDRGTEAFF. CDR3 sequence (DNA): TGTGCCAGTAGTATCGACAGGGGGACTGAAGCTTTCTTT. Full variable domain (outside the CDR3, taken from reference TRBV19 and TRBJ1-1): DGGITQSPKYLFRKEGQNVTLSCEQNLNHDAMYWYRQDPGQGLRLIYYSQIVNDFQKGDIAEGYSVSREKKESFPLTVTSAQKNPTAFYLCASSIDRGTEAFFGQGTRLTVV.

This rearrangement joins TRBV7-9 to TRBJ1-2; D unresolved. This CDR3 contains 14 residues. V was shortened by 4 bases and J by 7 bases, with 16 bases between the two germline ends. The germline V gene has CDR1 SEHNR and CDR2 FQNEAQ (reference sequence). The CDR3 DNA is TGTGCCAGCAGCTCCGCCGGCCTCCTTGGTGGCTACACCTTC. Amino acid sequence: CASSSAGLLGGYTF. The full variable domain, in which reference TRBV7-9 and TRBJ1-2 provide the parts outside the CDR3, is DTGVSQNPRHKITKRGQNVTFRCDPISEHNRLYWYRQTLGQGPEFLTYFQNEAQLEKSRLLSDRFSAERPKGSFSTLEIQRTEQGDSAMYLCASSSAGLLGGYTFGSGTRLTVV.

The chain has TRBV29-1 and TRBJ2-1; TRBD2 aligns across 8 bases. The CDR3 runs 15 residues. The germline CDR1 and CDR2 sequences are SQVTM and ANQGSEA. Losses at the gene ends were 3 bases for V and 3 bases for J; bases not matched to a gene: 7. The CDR3 DNA reads TGCAGCGTTGAGTGGCGGGAGGTGAGCTACAATGAGCAGTTCTTC. Its protein is CSVEWREVSYNEQFF.

This rearrangement joins TRBV7-8 to TRBJ2-1, with TRBD2 matching 8 bases. The germline gives CDR1 SGHVS, CDR2 FQNEAQ. CDR3 length: 14 residues. J lost 6 bases, V lost 5 bases, and 6 bases had no gene match. The CDR3 DNA sequence: TGTGCCAGCAGCCCCCTCGGGGGGGGCAATGAGCAGTTCTTC. Encoded protein: CASSPLGGGNEQFF. The entire variable domain, with the rest obtained from reference TRBV7-8 and TRBJ2-1, is as follows: GAGVSQSPRYKVAKRGQDVALRCDPISGHVSLFWYQQALGQGPEFLTYFQNEAQLDKSGLPSDRFFAERPEGSVSTLKIQRTQQEDSAVYLCASSPLGGGNEQFFGPGTRLTVL.

The chain recombines TRBV30 with TRBJ1-5, with D hard to call. CDR3 length: 15 residues. Between the trimmed V and J ends, which lost 1 base and 3 bases, there was a span of 13 bases. Germline V CDR1 and CDR2: GTSNPN, SVGIG (reference sequence). CDR3 coding DNA: TGTGCCTGGAGTGAGCCCCTCCGAGCCAATCAGCCCCAGCATTTT. Protein: CAWSEPLRANQPQHF.

The rearrangement uses TRBV7-3 and TRBJ2-2; TRBD1 agrees at 7 bases. Germline V gives CDR1 SGHTA, CDR2 FQGTGA. CDR3 length: 13 residues. V was clipped by 6 bases and J by 6 bases; unmatched bases: 4. The CDR3 is CASRPQGAGELFF. The CDR3 region has the DNA TGTGCCAGCAGACCCCAGGGGGCCGGGGAGCTGTTTTTT.

CDR3 DNA sequence: TGTGCCATCAGTGAGGGGCAGAAACTACCTTACGAGCAGTACTTC. Translating it yields CAISEGQKLPYEQYF. The V call is TRBV10-3, the J call TRBJ2-7; D remains unclear. V was pared by 2 bases and J by 4 bases, with 15 bases between. Germline lookup yields CDR1 ENHRY and CDR2 SYGVKD. This CDR3 contains 15 residues.

The V gene is TRBV9, the J gene TRBJ2-7, with D possibly matching TRBD1 (5 bases). Trimming left V 3 bases short and J 0 bases short, with 10 bases between. From germline, CDR1 is SGDLS and CDR2 YYNGEE. CDR3 length: 14 residues. The CDR3 spells CASSAHRSSYEQYF. The CDR3 DNA reads as TGTGCCAGCAGCGCTCACAGGAGCTCCTACGAGCAGTACTTC.

The V call is TRBV7-5, the J call TRBJ2-6; the table assigns TRBD1, which was not confirmed against the DNA. TRBV7-5 is assigned pseudogene status. The CDR3 runs 11 residues. Here the CDR3 DNA reads TGTGCCAGACCCACAAGTGGCGTCCTGACTTTC. This codes for CARPTSGVLTF.

This chain joins TRBV4-2 and TRBJ2-5, with D tentatively TRBD2 (6 bases). The CDR3 consists of 15 residues. V was pared by 1 base and J by 5 bases, with 14 bases between. Germline V lookup: CDR1 LGHNA, CDR2 YNFKEQ. CDR3 residues: CASSQAGSQRETQYF. CDR3 in DNA: TGTGCCAGCAGCCAAGCCGGGAGCCAAAGGGAGACCCAGTACTTC.

V is TRBV10-3 and J is TRBJ1-4, with D perhaps matching TRBD1 (5 bases). Deletions cut 4 bases from V and 0 bases from J, with 18 bases between. Germline CDR1 and CDR2: ENHRY and SYGVKD. The CDR3 length is 18 residues. This CDR3 reads CAISAGDSAITTNEKLFF. DNA for the CDR3: TGTGCCATCAGTGCGGGGGACTCCGCAATTACAACTAATGAAAAACTGTTTTTT.

This chain uses TRBV4-1 with TRBJ1-5; D unresolved. The CDR3 runs 19 residues. Germline assignment: CDR1 MGHRA and CDR2 YSYEKL. The V and J ends lost 0 bases and 0 bases respectively, with 18 bases between them. CDR3 sequence: CASSQDLAWRTISNQPQHF. CDR3 DNA: TGCGCCAGCAGCCAAGACCTGGCCTGGCGGACCATTAGCAATCAGCCCCAGCATTTT.

V usage is TRBV5-1 and J usage is TRBJ2-6; D could derive from TRBD1 or TRBD2 (6 bases each). This CDR3 has 18 residues. V was cut by 4 bases and J by 1 base, with 18 bases left in between. CDR1 and CDR2 from the germline V gene are SGHRS and YFSETQ. The CDR3 here is CASSAIGGDKSGANVLTF. The CDR3 DNA reads TGCGCCAGCAGCGCAATCGGGGGCGATAAATCTGGGGCCAACGTCCTGACTTTC.

This clone was picked up a small number of times. The chain joins TRBV5-8 to TRBJ1-1, with no clear D. CDR1 SGHTS and CDR2 YDEGEE come from the germline V gene. The CDR3 is 12 residues long. The V and J ends lost 6 bases and 5 bases respectively, with 11 bases between them. DNA of the CDR3: TGTGCCAGCAAAACGGGCGGGACTGAAGCTTTCTTT. Protein sequence: CASKTGGTEAFF.

The V call is TRBV7-2, the J call TRBJ1-1, with D maybe TRBD1 (6 bases). Trimming left V 5 bases short and J 5 bases short, with 21 bases between. The V gene's germline CDR1 is SGHTA and CDR2 FQGNSA. This CDR3 has 16 amino acids. This chain's CDR3 is CASSAPPGTLRTEAFF. The CDR3, as DNA: TGTGCCAGCAGCGCCCCACCCGGGACATTGAGGACTGAAGCTTTCTTT.